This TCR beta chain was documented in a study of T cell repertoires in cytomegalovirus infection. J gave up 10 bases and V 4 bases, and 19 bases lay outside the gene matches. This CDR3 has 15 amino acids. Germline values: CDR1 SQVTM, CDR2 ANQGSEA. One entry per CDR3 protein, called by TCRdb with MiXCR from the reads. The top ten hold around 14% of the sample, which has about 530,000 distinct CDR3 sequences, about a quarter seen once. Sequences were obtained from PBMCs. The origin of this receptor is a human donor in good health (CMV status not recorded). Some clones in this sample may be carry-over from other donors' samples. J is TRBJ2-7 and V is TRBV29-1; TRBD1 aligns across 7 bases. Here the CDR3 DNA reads TGCAGCGTTGTAGGAAACGGGGCAGGGGGTAGTATCCAGTACGTC. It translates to CSVVGNGAGGSIQYV.